This is a list of T cell receptor beta chains from one sample in a study of cytomegalovirus exposure and HLA in healthy donors. The protocol was immunoSEQ multiplex PCR, while the TCRdb copy is restricted to in-frame clones and leaves out a portion. Seen here are roughly 150,000 clones, about three quarters observed once, and the top ten hold over 9.5%. The sample taken for sequencing was PBMCs. The receptors here all came from a man aged 30 to 39 in good health and CMV-seropositive. The CDR3 runs from the conserved cysteine through the conserved F or W. The D gene is left open where the match is weak. Rows may omit the clone size; those that give it use once, few, many or a size class.

abundance,j_gene,v_gene,d_gene,CDR3nt,CDR3aa
-,TRBJ2-3,TRBV5-1,-,TGCGCCAGCAGCCACGGACAGCCCACAGATACGCAGTATTTT,CASSHGQPTDTQYF
-,TRBJ1-1,TRBV6-1,-,TGTGCCAGCAGTGAAGCGGGGGGGACCCCCCGGCCGGCTTTCTTT,CASSEAGGTPRPAFF
-,TRBJ1-6,TRBV30,TRBD1,TGTGCCTGGAGTTCAAGGGGGCGGTCACCCCTCCACTTT,CAWSSRGRSPLHF
-,TRBJ2-7,TRBV6-5,TRBD1,TGTGCCAGCAGTTACCTCGTCGGGACAGGCGAGCAGTACTTC,CASSYLVGTGEQYF
-,TRBJ2-7,TRBV7-2,-,TGTGCCAGCAGCCAACTAACAGGGCCCCACGAGCAGTACTTC,CASSQLTGPHEQYF
-,TRBJ2-7,TRBV11-2,-,TGTGCCAGCAGCTTATCTGTCGGGATTACCTACGAGCAGTACTTC,CASSLSVGITYEQYF
few,TRBJ1-5,TRBV19,-,TGTGCCAGTTCGAGACAGATCAATCAGCCCCAGCATTTT,CASSRQINQPQHF
-,TRBJ2-7,TRBV18,TRBD2,TGTGCCAGCTCACCTTCGACTAGCGGGGGGACCGAGCAGTACTTC,CASSPSTSGGTEQYF
-,TRBJ2-5,TRBV6-5,-,TGTGCCAGCAGTTTTTTTAGGTCGGGGGAGACCCAGTACTTC,CASSFFRSGETQYF
few,TRBJ2-7,TRBV7-6,-,TGTGCCAGCAGCGAGGGGGTAAGGGCCGAATCTTCCTACGAGCAGTACTTC,CASSEGVRAESSYEQYF
-,TRBJ2-6,TRBV25-1,-,TGTGCCAGCAGGACAGGCTCTGGGGCCAACGTCCTGACTTTC,CASRTGSGANVLTF
-,TRBJ2-5,TRBV28,-,TGTGCCGGCAGTTTATCCGGGACTTGGCAAGAGACCCAGTACTTC,CAGSLSGTWQETQYF
-,TRBJ2-7,TRBV18,-,TGTGCCAGCTCACCTGGTCAAATAGAGTTCTACGAGCAGTACTTC,CASSPGQIEFYEQYF
-,TRBJ2-7,TRBV5-6,-,TGTGCCAGCAGCTTGATTCGCTCCTACGAGCAGTACTTC,CASSLIRSYEQYF
-,TRBJ2-2,TRBV28,-,TGTGCCAGCAGTTCCATTCCGGACGGGAAAGACCCCACCGGGGAGCTGTTTTTT,CASSSIPDGKDPTGELFF
-,TRBJ2-7,TRBV6-4,TRBD2,TGTGCCAGCAGTTTAGGGACTAGCGGGAGAGATGGGTACGAGCAGTACTTC,CASSLGTSGRDGYEQYF
-,TRBJ1-4,TRBV2,TRBD1,TGTGCCAGCACACAGGGGTATGAAAAACTGTTTTTT,CASTQGYEKLFF
once,TRBJ1-5,TRBV6-1,-,TGTGCCAGCAGTGAAGCGCAGGGCCCTAGCAATCAGCCCCAGCATTTT,CASSEAQGPSNQPQHF
-,TRBJ2-7,TRBV12-2,-,TGTGCAAGTCGCTCGCGGACTAGGTGGAGTCCCCACGAGCAGTACTTC,CASRSRTRWSPHEQYF
few,TRBJ1-3,TRBV5-6,-,TGTGCCAGCAGTCGTGTGTATTCTGGAAACACCATATATTTT,CASSRVYSGNTIYF
-,TRBJ2-3,TRBV10-3,TRBD1,TGTGCCATCCAAAGACAGGGGCTGTCAGATACGCAGTATTTT,CAIQRQGLSDTQYF
-,TRBJ2-3,TRBV7-3,TRBD1,TGTGCCAGCAGCTCGTCCGGGACAGGCACAGATACGCAGTATTTT,CASSSSGTGTDTQYF
few,TRBJ2-2,TRBV5-4,-,TGTGCCAGCAGCTTTATGGGGGGCACCGGGGAGCTGTTTTTT,CASSFMGGTGELFF
-,TRBJ2-5,TRBV6-5,-,TGTGCCAGCAGTTACTCGGGGCTAGACGGGCAAGAGACCCAGTACTTC,CASSYSGLDGQETQYF
-,TRBJ2-1,TRBV5-1,-,TGCGCCAGCAGCTTGGGGAGAAGCAGCTCCTACAATGAGCAGTTCTTC,CASSLGRSSSYNEQFF
few,TRBJ1-2,TRBV6-5,TRBD1,TGTGCCAGCAGTTCTAGGGGACAGGGACTTGGCTACACCTTC,CASSSRGQGLGYTF
once,TRBJ1-3,TRBV30,-,TGTGCCTGGAGTAACATTTTGGGGGCCCGCTCTGGAAACACCATATATTTT,CAWSNILGARSGNTIYF
-,TRBJ2-5,TRBV7-9,TRBD1,TGTGCCAGCAGCTTCGGGACAGGGTACCAAGAGACCCAGTACTTC,CASSFGTGYQETQYF
-,TRBJ2-1,TRBV19,TRBD1,TGTGCCAGTAGTAGGACAGGCTTTTACAATGAGCAGTTCTTC,CASSRTGFYNEQFF